Presented here are 27 T cell receptor beta chains from one specimen sequenced in a study of post-analysis software for immune sequencing data (dated by TCRdb to about 2015). What the research found in general, with its limitations: Roughly 5 TRBV segments, including TRBV5-6, TRBV5-1 and TRBV20-1, were significantly more frequent in patients than controls.

The library was produced with PCR. Sequencing relied on an Illumina HiSeq 2500. To reduce PCR and sequencing biases, unique molecular identifiers were incorporated into the TCR beta cDNA libraries. The public sequencing data were trimmed at Q25 with fastp and processed into clonotypes with MiXCR by TCRdb, which kept only in-frame beta chains. Identical CDR3 proteins give one entry, which carries the most common genes and DNA. The table for this sample lists a few hundred thousand distinct CDR3 sequences; roughly 45% of them were counted only once. About an eighth of the sample rests with the top ten. Their antigens are not known. Input material: blood. All receptors derive from a girl aged 5 to 17 with multiple sclerosis.

The sample holds a few counts of this clonotype. V gene TRBV4-3 combines with J gene TRBJ1-2; 8 bases agree with TRBD1. Germline V gives CDR1 LGHNA, CDR2 YSLEER. The CDR3 is made up of 14 amino acids. V shed 1 base and J 8 bases; nucleotides not matched to a gene: 6. The CDR3 here is CASSQVPDRAGYTF. The CDR3 nucleotides are TGCGCCAGCAGCCAAGTTCCGGACAGGGCAGGCTACACCTTC.

A few counts support this clonotype. V and J are TRBV24-1 and TRBJ2-3, with D perhaps TRBD1 (6 bases). The CDR3 runs to 13 residues. The V gene's germline CDR1 is KGHDR and CDR2 SFDVKD. Trimming shortened V by 9 bases and J by 2 bases, and 11 bases separated the two germline ends. CDR3 sequence (DNA): TGTGCCACCGTAGGGGGATCCACAGATACGCAGTATTTT. Translating gives CATVGGSTDTQYF.

The rearrangement uses TRBV15 and TRBJ2-4; the match to TRBD2 covers 10 bases. The J call could be wrong; TRBJ2-7 is a better fit for the DNA end. Per the germline V gene, CDR1 is LNHNV and CDR2 is YYDKDF (reference sequence). The CDR3 loop spans 15 amino acids. CDR3 nucleotides: TGTGCCACCTCCCTGGGGACTAGCGAGTCCTACGAGCAGTACTTC. It translates to CATSLGTSESYEQYF.

The J gene is TRBJ2-3, the V gene TRBV12-3 or TRBV12-4, with 11 bases lining up with TRBD2. The CDR3 runs to 17 residues. The junction had 10 bases not matched to a gene; V was cut back by 5 bases and J by 3 bases. The CDR3 nucleotides read TGTGCCAGCAGTAAGATACCTAGCGGGAGGTTGACAGATACGCAGTATTTT. Translating it yields CASSKIPSGRLTDTQYF.

Points on this clonotype: At one of its ends the junction is not consistent with the germline gene, which may arise from a read error. The chain recombines TRBV9 with TRBJ2-1, with 8 bases identical to TRBD2. Germline V gene sequence: CDR1 SGDLS, CDR2 YYNGEE. The CDR3 extends over 16 amino acids. This chain's CDR3 is CASSVGDGRAYNEQFF. The CDR3 DNA follows: TGTGCCAGCAGCGTAGGTGACGGGAGGGCCTATAATGAGCAGTTCTTC.

For the CDR3, the DNA is TGTGCCTGGAGTGTACGGAATGAGCAGTTCTTC. It specifies CAWSVRNEQFF. The chain recombines TRBV30 with TRBJ2-1; D gene uncertain. V lost 0 bases to trimming and J lost 7 bases, with 4 bases between them. This CDR3 has 11 amino acids. Germline V gene lookup returns CDR1 GTSNPN and CDR2 SVGIG (reference sequence).

This clonotype was recorded a few times. The V call is TRBV4-3, the J call TRBJ2-7; D is perhaps TRBD2 (6 bases). V was cut by 0 bases and J by 1 base, with 13 bases left in between. Germline CDR1 is LGHNA and CDR2 is YSLEER. The CDR3 runs 16 residues. CDR3 residues: CASSQDSGTGSYEQYF. In DNA, the CDR3 is TGCGCCAGCAGCCAAGATTCCGGGACTGGTTCCTACGAGCAGTACTTC.

The J gene is TRBJ2-4, the V gene TRBV7-9, with 12 bases lining up with TRBD2. The J call may be incorrect, as the DNA end agrees better with TRBJ2-7. Germline lookup yields CDR1 SEHNR and CDR2 FQNEAQ (reference sequence). This CDR3 spans 16 amino acids. The CDR3 coding sequence is TGTGCCAGCAGCTCCGGGGGGACTAGCGGGTATGTCGAGCAGTACTTC. This gives the protein CASSSGGTSGYVEQYF.

A few counts support this clonotype. The chain joins TRBV3-1 to TRBJ2-6, with 7 bases that match TRBD2. After removal of 1 base from V and 4 bases from J, the junction contained 7 bases not matched to a gene. CDR3 length: 17 amino acids. Germline CDR1 LGHDT, CDR2 YNNKEL (reference sequence). CDR3 sequence: CASSQGLAGAGANVLTF. In nucleotides, the CDR3 is TGTGCCAGCAGCCAAGGATTGGCGGGAGCGGGGGCCAACGTCCTGACTTTC. Based on the CDR3 plus reference TRBV3-1 and TRBJ2-6, the full variable domain is DTAVSQTPKYLVTQMGNDKSIKCEQNLGHDTMYWYKQDSKKFLKIMFSYNNKELIINETVPNRFSPKSPDKAHLNLHINSLELGDSAVYFCASSQGLAGAGANVLTFGAGSRLTVL.

This clonotype showed up just a few times. This chain joins TRBV6-6 and TRBJ2-7; TRBD1 matches 12 bases. Looked up from germline, CDR1 is MNHNY and CDR2 is SVGAGI (reference sequence). Germline trimming cut 6 bases from V and 4 bases from J; bases unmatched to any gene: 7. The CDR3 sequence is 15 residues long. CDR3 sequence reads: CASRRGTGGGYEQYF. The CDR3 DNA reads TGTGCCAGCAGACGAGGGACAGGGGGCGGTTACGAGCAGTACTTC.

The sample holds a few counts of this clonotype. The chain uses TRBV7-6 and TRBJ2-7, with D maybe TRBD2 (5 bases). Between the trimmed V and J ends, which lost 2 bases and 5 bases, there was a span of 13 bases. The CDR3 spans 14 residues. CDR1 and CDR2 from the germline V gene are SGHVS and FNYEAQ. The CDR3 DNA reads as TGTGCCAGCAGCTTACCTCTAGCAGGCCACGAGCAGTACTTC. Translated, it gives CASSLPLAGHEQYF.

Details on this clonotype: A junction boundary mismatches the germline segment, possibly from a read error. The chain employs TRBV27 and TRBJ1-2; a possible D gene is TRBD1 (5 bases). Germline CDR1 is MNHEY and CDR2 is SMNVEV (reference sequence). The CDR3 loop spans 14 amino acids. Written as DNA, the CDR3 is TGCGCCAGCAATCCGGGACGCGGGATAGGGGGCTACACCTTC. This codes for CASNPGRGIGGYTF.

This clonotype was observed a few times. V is TRBV20-1 and J is TRBJ2-4, with 10 bases that match TRBD2. Germline V gives CDR1 DFQATT, CDR2 SNEGSKA (reference sequence). This CDR3 has 15 amino acids. With 0 bases clipped from V and 9 bases from J, the junction kept 8 bases outside the gene matches. The CDR3 DNA reads TGCAGTGCTAGAGATAGGCTAGCGGGAGAATCCATTCAGTACTTC. Amino acids: CSARDRLAGESIQYF.

This chain links TRBV7-2 with TRBJ2-3, with D possibly being TRBD1 (6 bases). V gave up 5 bases and J gave up 5 bases, with 20 bases separating them. This CDR3 comprises 16 residues. Germline CDR1 reads SGHTA; CDR2 reads FQGNSA. The CDR3 coding sequence is TGTGCCAGCAGCGGCCCACCCGGGACAATAGTAGATACGCAGTATTTT. Translated, it gives CASSGPPGTIVDTQYF.

V gene TRBV6-2 or TRBV6-3 combines with J gene TRBJ2-5; D is unclear. The CDR3 contains 15 residues. Trimming took 0 bases from V and 4 from J, leaving 12 bases between them. Germline assignment: CDR1 MNHEY and CDR2 SVGEGT. CDR3 region: CASSYSKESAETQYF. CDR3 bases: TGTGCCAGCAGTTACTCGAAGGAGTCAGCAGAGACCCAGTACTTC.

This clonotype appeared many times. This chain joins TRBV7-2 and TRBJ2-4; D perhaps matches TRBD1 (5 bases). V dropped 2 bases and J dropped 4 bases, with 15 bases sitting between them. Germline-derived CDR1 and CDR2 are SGHTA and FQGNSA. This CDR3 comprises 16 residues. CDR3 DNA sequence: TGTGCCAGCAGCTTATCGTCTGGGCAGGGAAAAAACATTCAGTACTTC. This codes for CASSLSSGQGKNIQYF.

Worth noting for this clonotype: One end of the junction varies from germline; a read error may be responsible. The chain joins TRBV10-3 to TRBJ2-7; possible D gene TRBD2, 6 bases. The length of the CDR3 is 16 residues. CDR1 and CDR2 (germline): ENHRY, SYGVKD. The chain's CDR3 is CAISEFRAGSLYEQYF. The CDR3 DNA sequence: TGTGCCATCAGTGAGTTTCGGGCCGGGAGTCTGTACGAGCAGTACTTT.

This clonotype has more than one count but fewer than ten. The V call is TRBV15, the J call TRBJ2-5, with 13 nucleotides matching TRBD2. The CDR3 runs to 15 residues. Trimming at V came to 5 bases and at J to 4 bases, leaving 4 bases not matched to a gene. CDR1 and CDR2 (germline): LNHNV, YYDKDF (reference sequence). As DNA, the CDR3 is TGTGCCACCAGCGTTAGACTAGCGGGAGGAGAGACCCAGTACTTC. Translated, it gives CATSVRLAGGETQYF.

The chain has TRBV9 and TRBJ2-7; D not resolved. Deletions cut 7 bases from V and 1 base from J, with 15 bases between. The CDR3 has 14 amino acids. In germline, CDR1 is SGDLS, CDR2 YYNGEE. The CDR3 DNA is TGTGCCAGCCCCGGACGGCAGCAGTCCTACGAGCAGTACTTC. Encoded protein: CASPGRQQSYEQYF.

J is TRBJ2-1 and V is TRBV20-1; no reliable D call. V lost 1 base and J 0 bases, leaving 10 bases between the germline ends. Germline loops: CDR1 DFQATT, CDR2 SNEGSKA (reference sequence). This CDR3 contains 15 residues. In nucleotides, the CDR3 is TGCAGTGCTAGAGTGTTGGGTAGCTCCTACAATGAGCAGTTCTTC. Translating gives CSARVLGSSYNEQFF.

The chain is built from TRBV12-3 or TRBV12-4 and TRBJ1-1; perhaps TRBD1 as D (5 bases). The CDR3 spans 13 residues. The V end lost 1 base, the J end lost 7 bases, and 10 bases lay between the germline ends. The CDR3 DNA follows: TGTGCCAGCAGTTTAGAGGGGAGGGGTGAAGCTTTCTTT. This translates into CASSLEGRGEAFF.

The chain couples TRBV27 to TRBJ1-6; D gene uncertain. V was pared by 8 bases and J by 5 bases, with 10 bases between. The CDR3 totals 13 residues. Germline loops: CDR1 MNHEY, CDR2 SMNVEV (reference sequence). In DNA form, the CDR3 reads TGTGCCAGCGGCTACGGGCATAATTCACCCCTCCACTTT. This sequence encodes CASGYGHNSPLHF.

V and J are TRBV6-5 and TRBJ1-2; 7 nucleotides align to TRBD1. This CDR3 comprises 15 residues. CDR1 MNHEY and CDR2 SVGAGI come from the germline V gene. J lost 5 bases, V lost 6 bases, and 12 bases had no gene match. In nucleotides, the CDR3 is TGTGCCAGCAGCCCTTACAAGGGACAGACTTATGGCTACACCTTC. Its translation is CASSPYKGQTYGYTF.

A note on this clonotype: At one end the junction does not follow the germline gene, possibly because of a read error. The CDR3 protein is CAGRGNGGLTGSEQYF. Here the CDR3 DNA reads TGTGCCGGCAGGGGCAATGGGGGCCTCACCGGCTCCGAGCAGTACTTC. The chain uses TRBV7-9 and TRBJ2-7, with D perhaps TRBD1 (6 bases). Germline assignment: CDR1 SEHNR and CDR2 FQNEAQ (reference sequence). The CDR3 has 16 residues.

The table lists this clonotype with a few counts. The chain has TRBV15 and TRBJ2-1; 12 positions agree with TRBD2. Germline CDR1 LNHNV, CDR2 YYDKDF (reference sequence). The CDR3 length is 16 residues. After removal of 2 bases from V and 6 bases from J, the junction contained 5 bases not matched to a gene. The CDR3 DNA sequence: TGTGCCACCAGCAGACGACTAGCGGGAGTTAGCAATGAGCAGTTCTTC. Encoded protein: CATSRRLAGVSNEQFF.

As to this clonotype: This may be a read error, as it is one base from a much larger clone. The chain combines TRBV29-1 with TRBJ2-1; possible D gene TRBD1, 5 bases. TRBJ2-7 matches the DNA end more closely, so the J call is doubtful. Per germline, CDR1 SQVTM and CDR2 ANQGSEA. This CDR3 contains 11 residues. The CDR3 DNA follows: TGCAGCGTTAAGGACACCAATGAGCAGTACTTC. This encodes CSVKDTNEQYF.

The chain carries TRBV3-1 and TRBJ2-6; D gene unclear. This CDR3 spans 15 amino acids. Germline CDR1 reads LGHDT; CDR2 reads YNNKEL (reference sequence). V was shortened by 5 bases and J by 0 bases, with 8 bases between the two germline ends. The CDR3 here is CASSSLDSGANVLTF. CDR3 bases: TGTGCCAGCAGCTCTCTAGACTCTGGGGCCAACGTCCTGACTTTC.